This TCR beta chain emerged from a study of T cells in localized non-small cell lung cancer. The study's findings and limits: Higher blood T cell density tracked longer overall survival. Uninvolved neighboring lung showed the greatest T cell clonality, exceeding tumor. The appearance of a median approximately 55 of the top 100 tumor clones was seen in adjacent lung. Heterogeneity remains possible, as sequencing covered one tumor region only.

This clone was picked up one time. The antigen is not known. Clones were read by immunoSEQ multiplex PCR, and TCRdb kept only the in-frame ones, dropping some. This sample has roughly 35,000 clones, with around 88% found just once. V shed 7 bases, J shed 4 bases, and the junction held 8 bases outside the gene matches. The V gene's germline CDR1 is SGHVS and CDR2 FQNEAQ. The CDR3 sequence is 15 residues long. This specimen consisted of peripheral blood, obtained before any cancer treatment. The sequence was obtained from a woman aged 35 to 70 with stage I lung adenocarcinoma. The V and J genes are TRBV7-8 and TRBJ1-4, with 8 bases lining up with TRBD1. CDR3 region: CASIDGTGLNEKLFF. The CDR3, as DNA: TGTGCCAGCATCGACGGGACAGGTCTTAATGAAAAACTGTTTTTT.